Listed below are T cell receptor beta chains from one sample, sequenced in a study of blood T cell repertoires in COVID-19. Assay used: immunoSEQ multiplex PCR; TCRdb lists only in-frame clones, some missing. This table holds roughly 250,000 clones, roughly 89% found once. The sequencing sample was made of peripheral blood. The origin of the receptors is a young man with acute or convalescent COVID-19. Each CDR3 is given with its conserved first and last residue. D genes are given only for firm matches. Clone size is shown for a subset of rows, as once, few, many or a class of expanded clone.

clone_size: .; j_call: TRBJ1-2; v_call: TRBV5-1; d_call: TRBD1; cdr3_aa: CASSPDRVNYGYTF; cdr3_nt: TGCGCCAGCAGCCCGGACAGGGTTAACTATGGCTACACCTTC
clone_size: .; j_call: TRBJ2-1; v_call: TRBV5-6; d_call: TRBD2; cdr3_aa: CASSLDLLAGGRVDEQFF; cdr3_nt: TGTGCCAGCAGCTTGGATCTGCTAGCGGGGGGGCGGGTCGATGAGCAGTTCTTC
clone_size: .; j_call: TRBJ2-1; v_call: TRBV2; d_call: .; cdr3_aa: CAIKQGSSYNEQFF; cdr3_nt: TGTGCCATAAAACAGGGATCCTCCTACAATGAGCAGTTCTTC
clone_size: few; j_call: TRBJ1-6; v_call: TRBV7-6; d_call: .; cdr3_aa: CASSQRRGENSPLHF; cdr3_nt: TGTGCCAGCAGCCAGCGAAGGGGCGAGAATTCACCCCTCCACTTT
clone_size: .; j_call: TRBJ2-2; v_call: TRBV30; d_call: .; cdr3_aa: CASLSEGVSGELFF; cdr3_nt: TGTGCCTCCCTCTCAGAGGGCGTGAGCGGGGAGCTGTTTTTT
clone_size: .; j_call: TRBJ1-2; v_call: TRBV28; d_call: .; cdr3_aa: CASSPPGLTNYGYTF; cdr3_nt: TGTGCCAGCAGTCCACCGGGTCTCACTAACTATGGCTACACCTTC
clone_size: .; j_call: TRBJ1-5; v_call: TRBV6-2/TRBV6-3; d_call: TRBD1; cdr3_aa: CASSRYNYLQGSNQPQHF; cdr3_nt: TGTGCCAGCAGCCGCTATAATTACTTACAGGGGAGTAATCAGCCCCAGCATTTT
clone_size: .; j_call: TRBJ1-6; v_call: TRBV7-3; d_call: TRBD1; cdr3_aa: CASSFRQGGTPLHF; cdr3_nt: TGTGCCAGCAGCTTCCGACAGGGAGGTACACCCCTCCACTTT
clone_size: once; j_call: TRBJ1-2; v_call: TRBV7-9; d_call: .; cdr3_aa: CASSHTGSYGYTF; cdr3_nt: TGTGCCAGCAGCCATACAGGGAGCTATGGCTACACCTTC
clone_size: .; j_call: TRBJ1-2; v_call: TRBV2; d_call: .; cdr3_aa: CASRTLGGASGYTF; cdr3_nt: TGTGCCAGCAGGACATTGGGGGGGGCGAGTGGCTACACCTTC
clone_size: once; j_call: TRBJ2-1; v_call: TRBV7-8; d_call: TRBD1; cdr3_aa: CASSLTGFSYNEQFF; cdr3_nt: TGTGCCAGCAGCCTGACAGGGTTCTCCTACAATGAGCAGTTCTTC
clone_size: .; j_call: TRBJ2-3; v_call: TRBV4-2; d_call: TRBD2; cdr3_aa: CASSPRLAGPGADTQYF; cdr3_nt: TGTGCCAGCAGCCCACGGCTAGCGGGCCCCGGGGCAGATACGCAGTATTTT
clone_size: .; j_call: TRBJ2-3; v_call: TRBV5-4; d_call: .; cdr3_aa: CASSLGLPGLIPTDTQYF; cdr3_nt: TGTGCCAGCAGCTTGGGGTTACCAGGACTAATTCCTACAGATACGCAGTATTTT
clone_size: .; j_call: TRBJ2-3; v_call: TRBV24-1; d_call: TRBD1; cdr3_aa: CATSDPGQGVADTQYF; cdr3_nt: TGTGCCACCAGTGATCCGGGACAGGGTGTTGCAGATACGCAGTATTTT
clone_size: .; j_call: TRBJ1-3; v_call: TRBV19; d_call: TRBD1; cdr3_aa: CASKPSGGTGNTIYF; cdr3_nt: TGTGCCAGCAAACCCTCAGGGGGAACTGGAAACACCATATATTTT
clone_size: once; j_call: TRBJ2-3; v_call: TRBV11-3; d_call: .; cdr3_aa: CASSLAGRGMGTDTQYF; cdr3_nt: TGTGCCAGCAGCTTAGCGGGGCGGGGAATGGGCACAGATACGCAGTATTTT
clone_size: .; j_call: TRBJ2-1; v_call: TRBV24-1; d_call: TRBD2; cdr3_aa: CATSEPGLAGGNEQFF; cdr3_nt: TGTGCCACCAGTGAGCCGGGACTAGCGGGAGGGAATGAGCAGTTCTTC
clone_size: .; j_call: TRBJ2-3; v_call: TRBV24-1; d_call: .; cdr3_aa: CATSDTREDTQYF; cdr3_nt: TGTGCCACCAGTGATACCAGGGAAGATACGCAGTATTTT
clone_size: few; j_call: TRBJ1-1; v_call: TRBV6-5; d_call: .; cdr3_aa: CASSSSFGTEAFF; cdr3_nt: TGTGCCAGCAGTTCCAGTTTTGGCACTGAAGCTTTCTTT
clone_size: .; j_call: TRBJ1-6; v_call: TRBV30; d_call: .; cdr3_aa: CAWSVLTVGGSPLHF; cdr3_nt: TGTGCCTGGAGTGTTCTGACAGTGGGAGGTTCACCCCTCCACTTT
clone_size: .; j_call: TRBJ1-4; v_call: TRBV5-5; d_call: TRBD1; cdr3_aa: CASSRTELTGGYGKLFF; cdr3_nt: TGTGCCAGCAGCCGAACCGAACTGACAGGGGGTTACGGAAAACTGTTTTTT
clone_size: few; j_call: TRBJ2-7; v_call: TRBV5-4; d_call: .; cdr3_aa: CASSGQGGSYEQYF; cdr3_nt: TGTGCCAGCAGCGGACAGGGAGGGTCCTACGAGCAGTACTTC
clone_size: .; j_call: TRBJ2-2; v_call: TRBV5-4; d_call: TRBD2; cdr3_aa: CASSFGGGGANGELFF; cdr3_nt: TGTGCCAGCAGCTTTGGCGGCGGGGGGGCCAACGGGGAGCTGTTTTTT
clone_size: .; j_call: TRBJ1-2; v_call: TRBV28; d_call: TRBD1; cdr3_aa: CASSLRQGVNYGYTF; cdr3_nt: TGTGCCAGCAGTTTAAGACAGGGGGTGAACTATGGCTACACCTTC
clone_size: .; j_call: TRBJ2-1; v_call: TRBV6-5; d_call: TRBD1; cdr3_aa: CASSDSGTGYNEQFF; cdr3_nt: TGTGCCAGCAGTGACTCAGGGACAGGCTACAATGAGCAGTTCTTC
clone_size: .; j_call: TRBJ1-5; v_call: TRBV6-1; d_call: .; cdr3_aa: CASSEVIGVNHQHF; cdr3_nt: TGTGCCAGCAGTGAAGTAATAGGGGTAAATCACCAGCATTTT
clone_size: .; j_call: TRBJ1-1; v_call: TRBV28; d_call: .; cdr3_aa: CASSLTAGLEAFF; cdr3_nt: TGTGCCAGCAGTTTAACGGCAGGCCTTGAAGCTTTCTTT
clone_size: once; j_call: TRBJ1-2; v_call: TRBV6-5; d_call: TRBD1; cdr3_aa: CASSYSSWDRDSFTF; cdr3_nt: TGTGCCAGCAGTTACAGTAGTTGGGACAGGGACTCTTTTACCTTC
clone_size: .; j_call: TRBJ2-7; v_call: TRBV5-1; d_call: TRBD1; cdr3_aa: CASSPAGQGEQYF; cdr3_nt: TGCGCCAGCAGCCCAGCGGGACAGGGGGAGCAGTACTTC
clone_size: .; j_call: TRBJ1-5; v_call: TRBV2; d_call: TRBD1; cdr3_aa: CASSSRLGQGYQPQHF; cdr3_nt: TGTGCCAGCAGTAGCCGCCTGGGACAGGGATATCAGCCCCAGCATTTT
clone_size: .; j_call: TRBJ1-1; v_call: TRBV7-3; d_call: .; cdr3_aa: CASSPGAGNTEAFF; cdr3_nt: TGTGCCAGCAGCCCAGGGGCCGGGAACACTGAAGCTTTCTTT